This T cell receptor beta chain was sequenced during a study of technical replicates of blood from a handful of donors. Some clones are missing from TCRdb's copy, which holds only in-frame ones; the method was immunoSEQ multiplex PCR. The sample includes around 80,000 clones, 89% of them seen just once. The sequence was obtained from a human donor in good health. Sequencing used T cells isolated from PBMCs.

CDR3 sequence (DNA): TGTGCCTGGAGAACTAGCGGGAGGGAGACCCAGTACTTC. Translation gives CAWRTSGRETQYF. This chain joins TRBV30 and TRBJ2-5; 12 positions match TRBD2. The CDR3 has 13 amino acids. V trimming: 3 bases; J trimming: 5 bases; junction bases outside the gene matches: 1. Germline values: CDR1 GTSNPN, CDR2 SVGIG (reference sequence). Together with reference TRBV30 and TRBJ2-5, the CDR3 gives the full variable domain: SQTIHQWPATLVQPVGSPLSLECTVEGTSNPNLYWYRQAAGRGLQLLFYSVGIGQISSEVPQNLSASRPQDRQFILSSKKLLLSDSGFYLCAWRTSGRETQYFGPGTRLLVL.